A single sample gave rise to the 23 T cell receptor beta chains below, sequenced in a study of blood T cell repertoires in COVID-19. Here immunoSEQ multiplex PCR was the method, and the copy in TCRdb shows in-frame clones only, minus some. The sample has more than 250,000 clones, over 75% seen once; the top ten hold roughly 5%. The specimen was peripheral blood. These receptors were taken from a man aged 50 or older with active or convalescent COVID-19.

The chain links TRBV5-1 to TRBJ2-7, with 8 nucleotides matching TRBD2. Per germline, CDR1 SGHRS and CDR2 YFSETQ. CDR3 length: 15 amino acids. Trimming cost V 5 bases and J 3 bases; bases outside gene matches: 10. CDR3 bases: TGCGCCAGCAGGGCTAGCGGGTCCACCTACTACGAGCAGTACTTC. Translating it yields CASRASGSTYYEQYF.

The CDR3 DNA follows: TGTGCCAGCTCACCTGCCGGGACTAGCGACTACGAGCAGTACTTC. Protein: CASSPAGTSDYEQYF. This rearrangement joins TRBV18 to TRBJ2-7; 10 bases agree with TRBD2. This CDR3 region has 15 residues. The germline V gene has CDR1 KGHSH and CDR2 LQKENI. The ends lost 3 bases at V and 3 bases at J; junction bases unmatched: 5.

This chain uses TRBV30 with TRBJ1-4; a possible D gene is TRBD1 (6 bases). V lost 6 bases and J 5 bases, leaving 16 bases between the germline ends. Germline V CDR1 and CDR2: GTSNPN, SVGIG (reference sequence). The CDR3 spans 14 residues. CDR3 region: CACISTGGNEKLFF. CDR3 DNA: TGTGCCTGCATCTCGACAGGCGGGAATGAAAAACTGTTTTTT.

This clone was seen only a few times. This rearrangement joins TRBV18 to TRBJ2-1, with D perhaps matching TRBD2 (6 bases). Trimming pared 6 bases from V and 4 bases from J, leaving 19 bases between. CDR1 and CDR2 (germline): KGHSH, LQKENI. The CDR3 is made up of 16 amino acids. The CDR3 region has the DNA TGTGCCAGCTCCGTCACTTCATTGGAGGGTTACAATGAGCAGTTCTTC. Its translation: CASSVTSLEGYNEQFF.

The chain links TRBV7-2 to TRBJ1-6; 8 bases are shared with TRBD1. CDR3 length: 17 amino acids. Germline V gives CDR1 SGHTA, CDR2 FQGNSA. The junction had 12 bases not matched to a gene; V was cut back by 3 bases and J by 8 bases. This CDR3 reads CASSLRTGLIYDSPLHF. In DNA, the CDR3 is TGTGCCAGCAGCTTGAGGACAGGGTTAATTTATGATTCACCCCTCCACTTT.

V usage is TRBV3-1 (or the pseudogene TRBV3-2) and J usage is TRBJ2-1; no reliable D call. The CDR3 has 16 amino acids. Trimming removed 6 bases from V and 0 bases from J, with 15 bases in between. From germline, CDR1 is LGHDT and CDR2 YNNKEL (reference sequence). This CDR3 is CASRPIVPSSYNEQFF. In DNA form, the CDR3 reads TGTGCCAGCAGACCAATAGTTCCTAGCTCCTACAATGAGCAGTTCTTC.

The gene calls are TRBV9 and TRBJ2-1; maybe TRBD2 (7 bases). Germline V gene data show CDR1 as SGDLS and CDR2 as YYNGEE. There are 15 residues in the CDR3. V gave up 0 bases and J gave up 6 bases, with 13 bases separating them. The CDR3 DNA reads TGTGCCAGCAGCGTAGTGCCAGGGGAGGGCAATGAGCAGTTCTTC. Its protein product is CASSVVPGEGNEQFF.

The V gene is TRBV2, the J gene TRBJ1-2; D not certain. Trimming stripped 0 bases from V and 8 bases from J, with 13 bases between. CDR1 SNHLY and CDR2 FYNNEI come from the germline V gene. The CDR3 consists of 14 residues. CDR3 bases: TGTGCCAGCAGTGAAGCGAGCTCGGTTCAAGGCTACACCTTC. This gives the protein CASSEASSVQGYTF.

This sequence joins TRBV7-9 and TRBJ2-6, with D tentatively TRBD2 (6 bases). The V and J ends lost 2 bases and 0 bases respectively, with 14 bases between them. This CDR3 spans 18 amino acids. Germline CDR1 is SEHNR and CDR2 is FQNEAQ (reference sequence). CDR3 bases: TGTGCCAGCAGCTTACCGGGACTGGTACTCTCTGGGGCCAACGTCCTGACTTTC. This gives the protein CASSLPGLVLSGANVLTF.

The chain combines TRBV10-3 with TRBJ1-2, with 11 positions matching TRBD1. This CDR3 has 15 amino acids. J lost 4 bases, V lost 7 bases, and 8 bases had no gene match. Germline-derived CDR1 and CDR2 are ENHRY and SYGVKD. CDR3 nucleotide sequence: TGTGCCATCAACGGACAGGGGGCGGTCTCCTATGGCTACACCTTC. Translating it yields CAINGQGAVSYGYTF.

V usage is TRBV18 and J usage is TRBJ2-7, with 8 bases identical to TRBD1. The V gene's germline CDR1 is KGHSH and CDR2 LQKENI. CDR3 length: 14 amino acids. V gave up 3 bases and J gave up 4 bases; unmatched junction bases: 5. CDR3 sequence reads: CASSPMDRDYEQYF. CDR3 coding DNA: TGTGCCAGCTCACCCATGGACAGGGATTACGAGCAGTACTTC. Filled out from reference TRBV18 and TRBJ2-7, the complete variable domain reads NAGVMQNPRHLVRRRGQEARLRCSPMKGHSHVYWYRQLPEEGLKFMVYLQKENIIDESGMPKERFSAEFPKEGPSILRIQQVVRGDSAAYFCASSPMDRDYEQYFGPGTRLTVT.

The CDR3 is CASSPYAGQSGNTIYF. The CDR3 DNA follows: TGTGCCAGCTCACCGTATGCGGGTCAAAGTGGAAACACCATATATTTT. The rearrangement joins TRBV18 to TRBJ1-3, with D hard to call. CDR3 length: 16 amino acids. Germline CDR1 KGHSH, CDR2 LQKENI. The ends were cut back, 3 bases at V and 3 bases at J, with 15 bases in the middle.

The V and J genes are TRBV3-1 (or the pseudogene TRBV3-2) and TRBJ2-1; perhaps TRBD1 as D (7 bases). CDR1 is LGHDT and CDR2 is YNNKEL in the germline V gene (reference sequence). V lost 4 bases and J 9 bases, leaving 31 bases between the germline ends. This CDR3 contains 19 residues. As DNA, the CDR3 is TGTGCCAGCAGCCCCCCTGACAGGGACATCGGGGGAATTGCGGGTGAGCAGTTCTTC. This encodes CASSPPDRDIGGIAGEQFF.

V usage is TRBV7-9 and J usage is TRBJ1-1; TRBD1 is a possible D gene (5 bases). Germline lookup yields CDR1 SEHNR and CDR2 FQNEAQ (reference sequence). Deletions cut 3 bases from V and 3 bases from J, with 11 bases between. The CDR3 has 14 residues. CDR3 amino acids: CASSFSGGDTEAFF. Here the CDR3 DNA reads TGTGCCAGCAGCTTCAGTGGAGGGGACACTGAAGCTTTCTTT. The full variable domain, rest sourced from reference TRBV7-9 and TRBJ1-1, is DTGVSQNPRHKITKRGQNVTFRCDPISEHNRLYWYRQTLGQGPEFLTYFQNEAQLEKSRLLSDRFSAERPKGSFSTLEIQRTEQGDSAMYLCASSFSGGDTEAFFGQGTRLTVV.

The rearrangement links TRBV19 to TRBJ2-7, with TRBD1 as a possible D gene (5 bases). Germline CDR1 LNHDA, CDR2 SQIVND (reference sequence). The CDR3 loop spans 13 amino acids. The V end was cut by 4 bases, the J end by 3 bases, with 10 bases between. The CDR3 DNA reads TGTGCCAGTAGTAATCAGGGCGGCTACGAGCAGTACTTC. Translated: CASSNQGGYEQYF.

The rearrangement links TRBV7-2 to TRBJ2-3; 9 bases are shared with TRBD2. With 1 base clipped from V and 6 bases from J, the junction kept 14 bases outside the gene matches. The germline V gene has CDR1 SGHTA and CDR2 FQGNSA. The length of the CDR3 is 18 residues. The CDR3 spells CASSLGGRAFTRPDTQYF. The CDR3 region has the DNA TGTGCCAGCAGCTTAGGCGGGAGGGCCTTTACCAGACCCGATACGCAGTATTTT. Full variable domain (rest looked up from reference TRBV7-2 and TRBJ2-3): GAGVSQSPSNKVTEKGKDVELRCDPISGHTALYWYRQSLGQGLEFLIYFQGNSAPDKSGLPSDRFSAERTGGSVSTLTIQRTQQEDSAVYLCASSLGGRAFTRPDTQYFGPGTRLTVL.

V is TRBV11-2 and J is TRBJ2-2, with D possibly being TRBD2 (6 bases). Germline V CDR1 and CDR2: SGHAT, FQNNGV. V gave up 8 bases and J gave up 1 base, with 11 bases separating them. The CDR3 contains 14 residues. The CDR3 here is CASGRRGNTGELFF. As DNA, the CDR3 is TGTGCCAGCGGGCGGCGGGGGAACACCGGGGAGCTGTTTTTT.

The V call is TRBV2, the J call TRBJ2-7, with TRBD2 identical over 8 bases. Unmatched junction bases numbered 4, after V lost 3 bases and J lost 6 bases. Germline V gives CDR1 SNHLY, CDR2 FYNNEI. The CDR3 consists of 13 residues. For the CDR3, the DNA is TGTGCCAGCAGTGACCGCGGGAGGAGCGAGCAGTACTTC. Its translation is CASSDRGRSEQYF.

The genes are TRBV19 and TRBJ2-2; the D gene is possibly TRBD2 (5 bases). Deletions cut 4 bases from V and 4 bases from J, with 19 bases between. CDR1 LNHDA and CDR2 SQIVND come from the germline V gene (reference sequence). The CDR3 is 17 residues long. The chain's CDR3 is CASSTTSPGGSTGELFF. CDR3 nucleotides: TGTGCCAGTAGTACCACCTCACCCGGAGGTTCCACCGGGGAGCTGTTTTTT.

The V call is TRBV28, the J call TRBJ2-3; 10 bases agree with TRBD2. Germline lookup yields CDR1 MDHEN and CDR2 SYDVKM. CDR3 length: 15 residues. The J segment lost 2 bases and the V segment lost 5 bases, leaving 4 bases of the junction unmatched. CDR3 protein: CASSPLAGDTDTQYF. CDR3 sequence (DNA): TGTGCCAGCAGTCCTCTAGCGGGAGACACAGATACGCAGTATTTT.

This chain connects TRBV12-2 to TRBJ1-1. TRBV12-2 is termed a pseudogene. The CDR3 extends over 15 amino acids. The CDR3 region has the DNA TGTGCAAGTCGCTTAGCGTTTTTGTCTGACACTGAAGCTTTCTTT. It codes for CASRLAFLSDTEAFF.

The chain employs TRBV6-5 and TRBJ1-5, with a tentative D call TRBD1 (5 bases). Per the germline V gene, CDR1 is MNHEY and CDR2 is SVGAGI. The CDR3 is 15 residues long. Trimming cost V 5 bases and J 7 bases, with 18 bases left between them. CDR3 nucleotides: TGTGCCAGCAGTCCCCGGGCTGGGGCGAGGCAGCCCCAGCATTTT. It codes for CASSPRAGARQPQHF.

This chain uses TRBV5-6 with TRBJ2-5, with 7 bases lining up with TRBD1. This CDR3 has 16 amino acids. J gave up 2 bases and V 5 bases, and 12 bases lay outside the gene matches. CDR1 and CDR2 from the germline V gene are SGHDT and YYEEEE. CDR3: CASSLLGDRGQETQYF. The DNA for the CDR3 is TGTGCCAGCAGTTTGCTGGGGGACAGAGGGCAAGAGACCCAGTACTTC.